The 32 T cell receptor beta chains presented below share a single source sample, sequenced in a study of blood T cell repertoires in COVID-19. Generated by immunoSEQ multiplex PCR, the TCRdb table keeps only in-frame clones and is missing some. Seen here are about 140,000 clones, 88% observed once, and the top ten hold 1.5% to 2%. The sample was peripheral blood. All receptors come from an older man with acute or convalescent COVID-19.

V usage is TRBV3-1 (or the pseudogene TRBV3-2) and J usage is TRBJ1-2; 8 bases agree with TRBD1. The germline V gene has CDR1 LGHDT and CDR2 YNNKEL (reference sequence). The CDR3 has 15 residues. J was trimmed by 4 bases and V by 1 base; bases with no gene match: 5. The chain's CDR3 is CASSQAAGGFYGYTF. The CDR3 DNA is TGTGCCAGCAGCCAAGCGGCAGGGGGCTTCTATGGCTACACCTTC.

The genes are TRBV28 and TRBJ1-2, with D perhaps matching TRBD1 (5 bases). The CDR3 covers 15 residues. The germline V gene encodes CDR1 MDHEN and CDR2 SYDVKM. The ends were cut back, 3 bases at V and 6 bases at J, with 17 bases in the middle. The CDR3 DNA sequence: TGTGCCAGCAGTTTCGGCGGTGCAGGGTCCGATGGCTACACCTTC. Amino acids: CASSFGGAGSDGYTF.

The chain is built from TRBV11-2 and TRBJ2-3; 9 bases are shared with TRBD2. The CDR3 runs to 15 residues. Unmatched junction bases numbered 9, after V lost 6 bases and J lost 5 bases. Germline V gene sequence: CDR1 SGHAT, CDR2 FQNNGV. The CDR3 DNA reads as TGTGCCAGCAGTTCGAGCGGGGGGCAGGGAGATACGCAGTATTTT. This sequence encodes CASSSSGGQGDTQYF. The variable domain in full, completed from reference TRBV11-2 and TRBJ2-3, reads EAGVAQSPRYKIIEKRQSVAFWCNPISGHATLYWYQQILGQGPKLLIQFQNNGVVDDSQLPKDRFSAERLKGVDSTLKIQPAKLEDSAVYLCASSSSGGQGDTQYFGPGTRLTVL.

V is TRBV19 and J is TRBJ2-7; 7 bases match TRBD1. The ends lost 5 bases at V and 7 bases at J; junction bases unmatched: 11. Germline V CDR1 and CDR2: LNHDA, SQIVND (reference sequence). The CDR3 totals 14 residues. This CDR3 reads CASSLPGQTGEQYF. The DNA of the CDR3 is TGTGCCAGTAGTCTTCCGGGACAGACGGGGGAGCAGTACTTC. Supplemented by reference TRBV19 and TRBJ2-7, the full variable domain reads DGGITQSPKYLFRKEGQNVTLSCEQNLNHDAMYWYRQDPGQGLRLIYYSQIVNDFQKGDIAEGYSVSREKKESFPLTVTSAQKNPTAFYLCASSLPGQTGEQYFGPGTRLTVT.

This chain connects TRBV6-5 to TRBJ2-4, with D perhaps matching TRBD2 (5 bases). V lost 6 bases and J lost 4, with 16 bases in between. The CDR3 is 15 residues long. CDR1 is MNHEY, CDR2 SVGAGI, per germline. CDR3: CASSPDGRNKNIQYF. The DNA for the CDR3 is TGTGCCAGCAGCCCCGATGGGAGAAATAAAAACATTCAGTACTTC.

The chain is built from TRBV2 and TRBJ1-3; D gene ambiguous. Germline V lookup: CDR1 SNHLY, CDR2 FYNNEI. The CDR3 consists of 13 residues. Trimming pared 5 bases from V and 3 bases from J, leaving 8 bases between. The CDR3 DNA reads as TGTGCCAGCAGTTTTTACATTGGAAACACCATATATTTT. This gives the protein CASSFYIGNTIYF.

The chain combines TRBV28 with TRBJ2-2; 7 bases are a match to TRBD1. CDR1 MDHEN and CDR2 SYDVKM come from the germline V gene. The ends lost 6 bases at V and 5 bases at J; junction bases unmatched: 6. The CDR3 loop spans 14 amino acids. CDR3 nucleotides: TGTGCCAGCAGACAGGGACAGCGAACCGGGGAGCTGTTTTTT. Translating it yields CASRQGQRTGELFF.

The chain has TRBV28 and TRBJ2-7; 13 bases fit TRBD2. Losses at the gene ends were 2 bases for V and 3 bases for J; bases not matched to a gene: 7. The length of the CDR3 is 17 residues. Germline V gene sequence: CDR1 MDHEN, CDR2 SYDVKM. The CDR3 spells CASSLPGLAGKVYEQYF. The CDR3 DNA reads TGTGCCAGCAGTTTACCGGGACTAGCGGGAAAAGTCTACGAGCAGTACTTC.

This chain joins TRBV6-6 and TRBJ2-3; 8 nucleotides align to TRBD1. The CDR3 spans 14 residues. After removal of 7 bases from V and 1 base from J, the junction contained 4 bases not matched to a gene. Germline values: CDR1 MNHNY, CDR2 SVGAGI (reference sequence). CDR3 coding DNA: TGTGCCAGCACCAAGGGACAGGGCACAGATACGCAGTATTTT. This translates into CASTKGQGTDTQYF.

The V call is TRBV5-4, the J call TRBJ2-1, with 11 bases matching TRBD2. This CDR3 has 19 residues. The trim removed 4 bases at V and 1 base at J, leaving 13 bases unmatched. In germline, CDR1 is SGHNT, CDR2 YYREEE (reference sequence). The CDR3 sequence is CASSPGSSGGVGSYNEQFF. The CDR3 nucleotides read TGTGCCAGCAGCCCCGGGAGTAGCGGGGGGGTGGGGTCCTACAATGAGCAGTTCTTC.

The chain joins TRBV28 to TRBJ1-4; D is possibly TRBD1 (5 bases). The V end was cut by 3 bases, the J end by 4 bases, with 12 bases between. The CDR3 is 15 amino acids. Germline V CDR1 and CDR2: MDHEN, SYDVKM. The CDR3 region is CASSFGGRGNEKLFF. The CDR3 DNA sequence: TGTGCCAGCAGTTTCGGGGGGAGGGGTAATGAAAAACTGTTTTTT.

The chain uses TRBV6-5 and TRBJ1-1; D might be TRBD1 (5 bases). This CDR3 has 12 residues. Germline V gene lookup returns CDR1 MNHEY and CDR2 SVGAGI. V shed 6 bases and J shed 10 bases, with 15 bases lying between them. CDR3: CASSQFKGRAFF. Written as DNA, the CDR3 is TGTGCCAGCAGCCAGTTTAAGGGGCGAGCTTTCTTT.

The chain couples TRBV10-1 to TRBJ2-5; TRBD2 agrees at 13 bases. Germline V gene lookup returns CDR1 WNHNN and CDR2 SYGVQD (reference sequence). V gave up 2 bases and J gave up 7 bases; unmatched junction bases: 4. The CDR3 runs to 15 residues. CDR3 amino acids: CASSEGTSGAGTQYF. CDR3 nucleotide sequence: TGCGCCAGCAGTGAGGGGACTAGCGGGGCGGGGACCCAGTACTTC.

This rearrangement joins TRBV6-6 to TRBJ2-7; TRBD1 matches at 7 bases. This CDR3 spans 16 amino acids. After removal of 0 bases from V and 5 bases from J, the junction contained 10 bases not matched to a gene. CDR1 is MNHNY and CDR2 is SVGAGI in the germline V gene (reference sequence). CDR3 DNA sequence: TGTGCCAGCAGTTACTCACGGACAGGAGGTCGTGACGAGCAGTACTTC. Protein product: CASSYSRTGGRDEQYF.

The chain combines TRBV3-1 (or the pseudogene TRBV3-2) with TRBJ2-1, with D perhaps TRBD2 (6 bases). The germline CDR1 and CDR2 sequences are LGHDT and YNNKEL (reference sequence). The CDR3 runs 14 residues. V was cut by 0 bases and J by 6 bases, with 9 bases left in between. CDR3 sequence (DNA): TGTGCCAGCAGCCAAGACGGGGGACGCAATGAGCAGTTCTTC. Translated, it gives CASSQDGGRNEQFF.

The chain is built from TRBV28 and TRBJ2-7; maybe TRBD1 (6 bases). The ends were cut back, 7 bases at V and 2 bases at J, with 15 bases in the middle. The germline V gene has CDR1 MDHEN and CDR2 SYDVKM. There are 14 residues in the CDR3. CDR3 protein: CASIPPRGTYEQYF. CDR3 DNA: TGTGCCAGCATTCCTCCCAGGGGAACCTACGAGCAGTACTTC.

The J gene is TRBJ2-1, the V gene TRBV7-2; the match to TRBD2 covers 9 bases. This CDR3 is 15 amino acids long. Germline V CDR1 and CDR2: SGHTA, FQGNSA. Trimming removed 5 bases from V and 7 bases from J; junction bases left unmatched: 9. The DNA of the CDR3 is TGTGCCAGCAGCAAGATGGCGGGAGGGCCGAATGAGCAGTTCTTC. Protein sequence: CASSKMAGGPNEQFF.

The rearrangement uses TRBV6-6 and TRBJ1-1; 7 positions agree with TRBD1. V was clipped by 5 bases and J by 1 base; unmatched bases: 7. Per the germline V gene, CDR1 is MNHNY and CDR2 is SVGAGI (reference sequence). This CDR3 spans 15 amino acids. The CDR3 reads CASSITGQQNTEAFF. CDR3 nucleotides: TGTGCCAGCAGTATAACGGGACAGCAGAACACTGAAGCTTTCTTT.

This sequence joins TRBV5-1 and TRBJ2-1, with 10 bases fitting TRBD1. Germline V lookup: CDR1 SGHRS, CDR2 YFSETQ. This CDR3 is built from 16 residues. The V and J ends lost 0 bases and 3 bases, in that order; junction bases with no gene match: 3. CDR3 DNA: TGCGCCAGCAGCTTGGCCGGGACAGGGGACTACAATGAGCAGTTCTTC. Translated: CASSLAGTGDYNEQFF.

V and J are TRBV27 and TRBJ2-1, with 10 bases aligning to TRBD2. CDR1 is MNHEY, CDR2 SMNVEV, per germline (reference sequence). After removal of 4 bases from V and 0 bases from J, the junction contained 3 bases not matched to a gene. The CDR3 has 16 residues. CDR3 residues: CASSSLAGVSYNEQFF. The CDR3 nucleotides are TGTGCCAGCAGTTCCCTAGCGGGGGTCTCCTACAATGAGCAGTTCTTC.

The J gene is TRBJ2-7, the V gene TRBV5-3, with 7 bases matching TRBD1. TRBV5-3 is flagged as an ORF with uncertain function. V gave up 5 bases and J gave up 4 bases; unmatched junction bases: 6. The CDR3 is made up of 13 amino acids. The CDR3 DNA reads TGTGCCAGAAGATCCGACAGGGATTACGAGCAGTACTTC. It yields the protein CARRSDRDYEQYF.

The chain has TRBV20-1 and TRBJ2-3; 12 positions match TRBD2. This CDR3 has 17 amino acids. Per germline, CDR1 DFQATT and CDR2 SNEGSKA (reference sequence). J was trimmed by 6 bases and V by 3 bases; bases with no gene match: 13. The CDR3 protein is CSASIGLAGGLSDTQYF. As DNA, the CDR3 is TGCAGTGCTAGTATTGGCCTAGCGGGGGGGCTCTCGGATACGCAGTATTTT.

J is TRBJ2-1 and V is TRBV19, with 7 bases identical to TRBD2. The CDR3 has 15 residues. Germline CDR1 is LNHDA and CDR2 is SQIVND (reference sequence). Trimming cost V 3 bases and J 7 bases; bases outside gene matches: 9. The CDR3 DNA reads as TGTGCCAGTAGTATGACGGGAGGCCGGGGGAATGAGCAGTTCTTC. It codes for CASSMTGGRGNEQFF.

The chain is built from TRBV10-3 and TRBJ2-2; no reliable D call. Trimming removed 6 bases at V and 3 bases at J, with 11 bases between. This CDR3 contains 14 residues. Per germline, CDR1 ENHRY and CDR2 SYGVKD. CDR3 protein: CAISPAEDTGELFF. DNA of the CDR3: TGTGCCATCAGCCCGGCTGAGGACACCGGGGAGCTGTTTTTT.

V gene TRBV6-5 combines with J gene TRBJ1-3; TRBD1 might be the D (6 bases). Deletions cut 6 bases from V and 0 bases from J, with 9 bases between. Germline lookup yields CDR1 MNHEY and CDR2 SVGAGI. The CDR3 is made up of 14 amino acids. The CDR3 DNA sequence: TGTGCCAGCAGGGACAGAAGCTCTGGAAACACCATATATTTT. The encoded protein is CASRDRSSGNTIYF.

CDR3 loop: CASSRGTGGIQETQYF. DNA of the CDR3: TGTGCCAGCAGCCGCGGGACAGGGGGCATCCAAGAGACCCAGTACTTC. The chain joins TRBV7-9 to TRBJ2-5, with TRBD1 matching over 12 bases. CDR1 is SEHNR, CDR2 FQNEAQ, per germline (reference sequence). V shed 5 bases, J shed 1 base, and the junction held 5 bases outside the gene matches. The CDR3 length is 16 residues.

This chain links TRBV19 with TRBJ1-5; D is possibly TRBD1 (6 bases). Germline CDR1 LNHDA, CDR2 SQIVND (reference sequence). The CDR3 is 14 residues long. V was clipped by 8 bases and J by 6 bases, with 17 bases between them. The CDR3 DNA reads as TGTGCCAGTGGGGAAGCGGGGGGCGGTCAGCCCCAGCATTTT. Protein product: CASGEAGGGQPQHF. Supplemented by reference TRBV19 and TRBJ1-5, the full variable domain reads DGGITQSPKYLFRKEGQNVTLSCEQNLNHDAMYWYRQDPGQGLRLIYYSQIVNDFQKGDIAEGYSVSREKKESFPLTVTSAQKNPTAFYLCASGEAGGGQPQHFGDGTRLSIL.

The chain combines TRBV7-2 with TRBJ2-7, with 8 nucleotides matching TRBD1. There are 12 residues in the CDR3. Germline loops: CDR1 SGHTA, CDR2 FQGNSA. J was trimmed by 9 bases and V by 4 bases; bases with no gene match: 5. In nucleotides, the CDR3 is TGTGCCAGCAGCTCGTACGGACAGGGGCAGTACTTC. Residues: CASSSYGQGQYF. The full variable domain, its missing parts supplied by reference TRBV7-2 and TRBJ2-7, is GAGVSQSPSNKVTEKGKDVELRCDPISGHTALYWYRQSLGQGLEFLIYFQGNSAPDKSGLPSDRFSAERTGGSVSTLTIQRTQQEDSAVYLCASSSYGQGQYFGPGTRLTVT.

CDR3 residues: CASSEAWRPERAFF. The DNA for the CDR3 is TGTGCCAGCAGTGAAGCGTGGCGGCCAGAGAGAGCTTTCTTT. The V and J genes are TRBV2 and TRBJ1-1; unclear D gene. The germline V gene encodes CDR1 SNHLY and CDR2 FYNNEI. The CDR3 loop spans 14 amino acids. Trimming pared 0 bases from V and 10 bases from J, leaving 15 bases between.

In this sample, this clone turned up once. The CDR3: CASSLIGSANNEQFF. The CDR3 nucleotides read TGTGCCAGCAGCTTAATCGGGAGTGCGAACAATGAGCAGTTCTTC. The genes are TRBV7-3 and TRBJ2-1; TRBD2 is a possible D gene (6 bases). The germline V gene encodes CDR1 SGHTA and CDR2 FQGTGA. V was trimmed by 1 base and J by 5 bases, leaving 12 bases between them. The CDR3 has 15 residues.

V gene TRBV19 combines with J gene TRBJ1-6; D remains unclear. Germline CDR1 LNHDA, CDR2 SQIVND (reference sequence). The CDR3 is made up of 15 amino acids. Trimming removed 8 bases at V and 0 bases at J, with 11 bases between. The CDR3 here is CASRTWSSYNSPLHF. In DNA form, the CDR3 reads TGTGCCAGTCGGACTTGGAGCTCCTATAATTCACCCCTCCACTTT.

The gene calls are TRBV10-1 and TRBJ1-4; TRBD1 agrees at 9 bases. Looked up from germline, CDR1 is WNHNN and CDR2 is SYGVQD (reference sequence). After removal of 6 bases from V and 8 bases from J, the junction contained 7 bases not matched to a gene. This CDR3 comprises 14 residues. The CDR3 loop is CASSFGTGLEKLFF. The CDR3 bases are TGCGCCAGCAGCTTCGGGACAGGGCTCGAAAAACTGTTTTTT.